The text below deals with one T cell receptor beta chain. The antigen is unknown. The data were taken from a study of cytomegalovirus exposure and HLA in healthy donors. Study-level information: The approximately 660 first-cohort repertoires shared a platform with the 130 or so validation repertoires, as reported in a later analysis.

Study-wide results and limits: Some TCR beta chains (roughly 150 of them) were listed as cytomegalovirus-associated. Reports described diagnosis of cytomegalovirus status by the classifier as highly specific and sensitive.

Some clones are missing from TCRdb's copy, which holds only in-frame ones; the method was immunoSEQ multiplex PCR. The sample shows roughly 170,000 clones, about 80% of them seen only once. The CDR3 runs to 15 residues. Trimming pared 6 bases from V and 0 bases from J, leaving 12 bases between. CDR1 and CDR2 from the germline V gene are MGHDK and SYGVNS. This TCR was recovered from a woman aged 18-30 years in good health and CMV-seropositive. Sequencing used PBMCs. V gene TRBV25-1 combines with J gene TRBJ1-3, with a weak D call TRBD1 (5 bases). CDR3: CASRPGGVSGNTIYF. DNA for the CDR3: TGTGCCAGCAGGCCGGGGGGGGTCTCTGGAAACACCATATATTTT.